A single sample gave rise to the 22 T cell receptor beta chains below, sequenced in a study of cytomegalovirus exposure and HLA in healthy donors. Assay used: immunoSEQ multiplex PCR; TCRdb lists only in-frame clones, some missing. The table lists about 130,000 clones, just under 85% of them singletons, with around 27% in the top ten. Sequenced sample: PBMCs. Receptor source: a man aged 25 to 45 in good health and CMV-seropositive.

This clone appeared a single time. This chain links TRBV6-1 with TRBJ2-1; a weak D match, TRBD1 (6 bases). Germline V gene lookup returns CDR1 MNHNS and CDR2 SASEGT. The CDR3 runs 15 residues. Deletions cut 4 bases from V and 4 bases from J, with 14 bases between. The CDR3 coding sequence is TGTGCCAGCAGTGTACAGACAGGCCCATACAATGAGCAGTTCTTC. Translated, it gives CASSVQTGPYNEQFF.

The V gene is TRBV5-6, the J gene TRBJ1-2, with a possible D match to TRBD1 (6 bases). CDR3 length: 16 amino acids. Trimming removed 2 bases at V and 8 bases at J, with 22 bases between. Germline-derived CDR1 and CDR2 are SGHDT and YYEEEE. CDR3 in DNA: TGTGCCAGCAGCTTCCTCAACAGGGACCTTGTAGCGGGCTACACCTTC. As protein: CASSFLNRDLVAGYTF.

The chain uses TRBV13 and TRBJ1-3, with 8 bases identical to TRBD1. Germline CDR1 is PRHDT and CDR2 is FYEKMQ (reference sequence). After removal of 5 bases from V and 4 bases from J, the junction contained 4 bases not matched to a gene. The CDR3 covers 14 residues. This chain's CDR3 is CASSQTGVGNTIYF. The CDR3 DNA reads as TGTGCCAGCAGCCAGACAGGGGTCGGAAACACCATATATTTT.

The chain is built from TRBV2 and TRBJ2-6, with D uncertain. This CDR3 has 17 amino acids. The germline V and J ends were trimmed by 4 bases and 1 base, with 14 bases remaining between them. CDR1 is SNHLY, CDR2 FYNNEI, per germline. The CDR3 DNA reads as TGTGCCAGCAGTGCCCAGGTCGCTTCTTCTGGGGCCAACGTCCTGACTTTC. Translation gives CASSAQVASSGANVLTF.

The V call is TRBV7-2, the J call TRBJ2-7, with 12 bases lining up with TRBD2. The length of the CDR3 is 17 residues. Trimming at V came to 2 bases and at J to 2 bases, leaving 7 bases not matched to a gene. Germline-derived CDR1 and CDR2 are SGHTA and FQGNSA. CDR3 amino acids: CASSLYLAGGWTYEQYF. In nucleotides, the CDR3 is TGTGCCAGCAGCTTATACCTAGCGGGGGGGTGGACCTACGAGCAGTACTTC.

This chain links TRBV7-9 with TRBJ2-6; no clear D gene. This CDR3 contains 12 residues. Trimming took 10 bases from V and 5 from J, leaving 9 bases between them. Germline V CDR1 and CDR2: SEHNR, FQNEAQ (reference sequence). This CDR3 reads CATQSRANVLTF. CDR3 nucleotide sequence: TGTGCCACACAAAGTCGGGCCAACGTCCTGACTTTC.

CDR3 DNA sequence: TGTGCCAGCAGGGATCCAGGGCACTATGGCTACACCTTC. Encoded protein: CASRDPGHYGYTF. The chain carries TRBV6-5 and TRBJ1-2; D is perhaps TRBD1 (5 bases). The ends were cut back, 6 bases at V and 3 bases at J, with 11 bases in the middle. The CDR3 sequence is 13 residues long. Germline CDR1 MNHEY, CDR2 SVGAGI.

The V call is TRBV6-1, the J call TRBJ1-2, with 8 bases that match TRBD1. The CDR3 consists of 14 residues. V lost 6 bases and J lost 6; bases outside the gene matches: 9. Germline loops: CDR1 MNHNS, CDR2 SASEGT. In nucleotides, the CDR3 is TGTGCCAGCAGAGGACAGGGAAATATTAATGGCTACACCTTC. Protein product: CASRGQGNINGYTF.

J is TRBJ1-2 and V is TRBV4-3; 8 nucleotides line up with TRBD1. The germline V gene has CDR1 LGHNA and CDR2 YSLEER. J lost 6 bases, V lost 1 base, and 4 bases had no gene match. CDR3 length equals 14 residues. This CDR3 is CASSQVSGGHGYTF. CDR3 DNA: TGCGCCAGCAGCCAAGTATCAGGGGGCCATGGCTACACCTTC.

The V gene is TRBV5-4, the J gene TRBJ2-7; 7 bases are shared with TRBD1. CDR3 length: 14 amino acids. Germline lookup yields CDR1 SGHNT and CDR2 YYREEE (reference sequence). Trimming cost V 4 bases and J 3 bases; bases outside gene matches: 7. CDR3 residues: CASSNRDRSYEQYF. CDR3 coding DNA: TGTGCCAGCAGCAACCGGGACAGAAGCTACGAGCAGTACTTC.

This sequence joins TRBV5-3 and TRBJ2-7; D might be TRBD1 (5 bases). TRBV5-3 is an open reading frame whose function is uncertain. The CDR3 totals 14 residues. Deletions cut 2 bases from V and 3 bases from J, with 12 bases between. In DNA, the CDR3 is TGTGCCAGAAGCTTTCGCAGGGCAAGCTACGAGCAGTACTTC. Amino acid sequence: CARSFRRASYEQYF.

The chain has TRBV28 and TRBJ2-7; 7 bases map to TRBD2. With 2 bases clipped from V and 3 bases from J, the junction kept 4 bases outside the gene matches. This CDR3 region has 14 residues. CDR1 is MDHEN, CDR2 SYDVKM, per germline. CDR3 coding DNA: TGTGCCAGCAGTTTAGCGGGGGACCACTACGAGCAGTACTTC. This gives the protein CASSLAGDHYEQYF. Complete variable domain (other parts from reference TRBV28 and TRBJ2-7): DVKVTQSSRYLVKRTGEKVFLECVQDMDHENMFWYRQDPGLGLRLIYFSYDVKMKEKGDIPEGYSVSREKKERFSLILESASTNQTSMYLCASSLAGDHYEQYFGPGTRLTVT.

The chain recombines TRBV5-4 with TRBJ2-3, with 9 bases aligning to TRBD2. CDR1 and CDR2 (germline): SGHNT, YYREEE (reference sequence). This CDR3 spans 15 amino acids. Losses at the gene ends were 2 bases for V and 7 bases for J; bases not matched to a gene: 8. In DNA form, the CDR3 reads TGTGCCAGCAGCTTAGAGCGGCGGGGGGGCAATACGCAGTATTTT. It encodes CASSLERRGGNTQYF.

The genes are TRBV5-1 and TRBJ1-1; D is possibly TRBD1 (6 bases). Germline CDR1 and CDR2: SGHRS and YFSETQ. V was cut by 3 bases and J by 0 bases, with 9 bases left in between. There are 14 residues in the CDR3. CDR3 loop: CASSSGQMNTEAFF. CDR3 nucleotides: TGCGCCAGCAGCTCCGGACAGATGAACACTGAAGCTTTCTTT.

The gene calls are TRBV4-1 and TRBJ2-5; 9 nucleotides align to TRBD1. The V segment lost 3 bases and the J segment 6 bases; nucleotides outside the gene matches: 11. The CDR3 contains 16 residues. Germline CDR1 is MGHRA and CDR2 is YSYEKL. The CDR3 sequence is CASSQLPGQGGKTQYF. CDR3 in DNA: TGCGCCAGCAGCCAGCTTCCGGGACAGGGAGGGAAGACCCAGTACTTC.

The CDR3 nucleotides read TGCGCCAGCAGCTTGGTGGCAGGGGGCTCTGGCTACACCTTC. This codes for CASSLVAGGSGYTF. This rearrangement joins TRBV5-1 to TRBJ1-2; TRBD1 matches at 8 bases. V lost 0 bases, J lost 7 bases, and 5 bases stayed unmatched. CDR3 length: 14 amino acids. The germline V gene encodes CDR1 SGHRS and CDR2 YFSETQ.

The J gene is TRBJ1-2, the V gene TRBV5-5, with D perhaps matching TRBD1 (5 bases). V was clipped by 1 base and J by 3 bases, with 13 bases between them. Looked up from germline, CDR1 is SGHKS and CDR2 is YYEKEE (reference sequence). The CDR3 runs 15 residues. The CDR3: CASSLFQDKDYGYTF. DNA of the CDR3: TGTGCCAGCAGCTTGTTCCAGGACAAGGACTATGGCTACACCTTC.

The V gene is TRBV6-5, the J gene TRBJ1-6; unclear D gene. Germline CDR1 reads MNHEY; CDR2 reads SVGAGI. The V and J ends lost 0 bases and 2 bases respectively, with 8 bases between them. The CDR3 runs 16 residues. The CDR3 sequence is CASSYSQATYNSPLHF. The CDR3 bases are TGTGCCAGCAGTTACTCGCAGGCCACCTATAATTCACCCCTCCACTTT.

The sample holds one count of this clone. The V and J genes are TRBV9 and TRBJ2-5, with D uncertain. This CDR3 has 13 residues. V shed 2 bases and J shed 1 base, with 6 bases lying between them. The V gene's germline CDR1 is SGDLS and CDR2 YYNGEE. CDR3 sequence (DNA): TGTGCCAGCAGCGTCGACTCCCAAGAGACCCAGTACTTC. Protein product: CASSVDSQETQYF. The full variable domain, completed using reference TRBV9 and TRBJ2-5, is DSGVTQTPKHLITATGQRVTLRCSPRSGDLSVYWYQQSLDQGLQFLIQYYNGEERAKGNILERFSAQQFPDLHSELNLSSLELGDSALYFCASSVDSQETQYFGPGTRLLVL.

This chain connects TRBV5-1 to TRBJ1-3; D ambiguous. Germline V gene lookup returns CDR1 SGHRS and CDR2 YFSETQ. V gave up 0 bases and J gave up 0 bases, with 7 bases separating them. The CDR3 has 15 residues. This chain's CDR3 is CASSLAFLSGNTIYF. CDR3 bases: TGCGCCAGCAGCTTGGCTTTTCTCTCTGGAAACACCATATATTTT.

J is TRBJ1-3 and V is TRBV30; D is unclear. The ends were cut back, 0 bases at V and 4 bases at J, with 10 bases in the middle. Germline V CDR1 and CDR2: GTSNPN, SVGIG (reference sequence). CDR3 length equals 14 residues. The CDR3 DNA follows: TGTGCCTGGAGTGTTTTGGCCCCAGGAAACACCATATATTTT. Residues: CAWSVLAPGNTIYF.

This chain joins TRBV21-1 and TRBJ1-2; no DNA check was done on the table's D call, TRBD1. TRBV21-1 represents a pseudogene. The CDR3 is made up of 17 amino acids. The CDR3 coding sequence is TGTGCCAGCAGCGCCACCCCTGCAGGGGGAGCTAACTATGGCTACACCTTC. Translated, it gives CASSATPAGGANYGYTF.